The clone carrying this T cell receptor beta chain was seen ten or more times. A sample-barcoded 5' primer and a J-beta primer mix were used in a second PCR of roughly 7 to 11 cycles. Each single sample gave us at least 3 million CDR3-containing paired-end reads. TCRdb re-called the 5' RACE reads with MiXCR, one entry per CDR3 protein. There are some 1.5 million distinct CDR3 sequences in the sample; around 40% occur only once, and approximately 4.1% lies in the top ten. This record belongs to a study of blood T cells in healthy people across ages. The study isolated at least 6.5 million PBMCs from each sample. Sequenced: blood. This receptor was taken from a young woman in good health.

CDR3 sequence: CASSQAWGGTEAFF. CDR3 sequence (DNA): TGCGCCAGCAGCCAAGCTTGGGGGGGCACTGAAGCTTTCTTT. The chain couples TRBV4-3 to TRBJ1-1; perhaps TRBD1 as D (5 bases). The V end was cut by 1 base, the J end by 4 bases, with 10 bases between. The CDR3 covers 14 residues. Germline V gene sequence: CDR1 LGHNA, CDR2 YSLEER.